This TCR beta chain was identified during a study of cytomegalovirus exposure and HLA in healthy donors. Comment on this clone: Its antigen is still unknown.

Measured with immunoSEQ multiplex PCR; TCRdb has only the in-frame clones, and not every one. The repertoire has about 98,000 clones, approximately 84% of them found once; the top ten carry around 6.3%. Study-level points and caveats: The study flagged 150 to 200 TCR beta chains as cytomegalovirus-associated. Rarity held for most TCR sequences, but there were some public TCRs that occurred in many donors.

This CDR3 has 15 residues. CDR1 is LGHNA, CDR2 YNFKEQ, per germline. V lost 4 bases, J lost 3 bases, and 6 bases stayed unmatched. The rearrangement joins TRBV4-2 to TRBJ1-2; TRBD1 matches at 9 bases. What was sequenced was PBMCs. The TCR was taken from a man between 18 and 35 years old in good health and CMV-seropositive. The CDR3 loop is CASSRDREEHYGYTF. The CDR3 nucleotides are TGTGCCAGCAGCCGGGACAGGGAGGAACACTATGGCTACACCTTC.